The 15 T cell receptor beta chains presented below share a single source sample, sequenced in a study of blood T cell repertoires in COVID-19 (dated by TCRdb to 2020 to 2022). Libraries were made using the immunoSEQ multiplex PCR assay. The immuneACCESS repertoire file appears here via TCRdb, limited to in-frame rearrangements. These files lack a portion of the clones; in checked studies, under half of the deficit traces to unresolved V genes, and the cause of the others is not known. Within this sample are roughly 150,000 clones, with 80% to 85% of them counted one time only. Roughly 9% of the sample is taken by the ten largest. The sequencing input was peripheral blood. The receptor set was obtained from a woman older than 75 with active or convalescent COVID-19.

J is TRBJ1-4 and V is TRBV7-9; 9 nucleotides agree with TRBD1. V lost 4 bases and J lost 4; bases outside the gene matches: 7. This CDR3 is built from 16 residues. Per the germline V gene, CDR1 is SEHNR and CDR2 is FQNEAQ (reference sequence). In nucleotides, the CDR3 is TGTGCCAGCAGCTCCCAACAGGGGGCGGTTAATGAAAAACTGTTTTTT. Amino acid sequence: CASSSQQGAVNEKLFF.

Worth noting for this clone: Other DNA sequences in this specimen translate into the identical CDR3. The chain combines TRBV18 with TRBJ2-5; D uncertain. Germline V gives CDR1 KGHSH, CDR2 LQKENI. Trimming stripped 0 bases from V and 4 bases from J, with 9 bases between. The length of the CDR3 is 14 residues. The CDR3 DNA sequence: TGTGCCAGCTCACCACCGCCGGGTGGAGAGACCCAGTACTTC. Protein: CASSPPPGGETQYF.

The V call is TRBV6-5, the J call TRBJ1-3; TRBD1 might be the D (5 bases). The germline V gene encodes CDR1 MNHEY and CDR2 SVGAGI. The length of the CDR3 is 13 residues. The V end lost 6 bases, the J end lost 8 bases, and 14 bases lay between the germline ends. CDR3 amino acids: CASRGVSGYTIYF. The CDR3 DNA reads TGTGCCAGCAGAGGGGTCTCAGGCTACACCATATATTTT.

The chain has TRBV19 and TRBJ1-5; D gene uncertain. This CDR3 has 18 amino acids. The germline CDR1 and CDR2 sequences are LNHDA and SQIVND (reference sequence). V was cut by 5 bases and J by 0 bases, with 20 bases left in between. This CDR3 is CASSSSVGGGNSNQPQHF. Written as DNA, the CDR3 is TGTGCCAGTAGTTCCTCGGTCGGTGGTGGTAATAGCAATCAGCCCCAGCATTTT.

The chain employs TRBV18 and TRBJ1-1; D gene unclear. V shed 3 bases and J shed 0 bases, with 11 bases lying between them. Germline assignment: CDR1 KGHSH and CDR2 LQKENI. This CDR3 contains 15 residues. DNA for the CDR3: TGTGCCAGCTCACCCTCGGCGGCCATGAACACTGAAGCTTTCTTT. Translated, it gives CASSPSAAMNTEAFF.

V and J are TRBV5-8 and TRBJ2-3; 10 bases are a match to TRBD1. The ends lost 0 bases at V and 2 bases at J; junction bases unmatched: 6. There are 17 residues in the CDR3. Germline lookup yields CDR1 SGHTS and CDR2 YDEGEE. The CDR3 bases are TGTGCCAGCAGCTTGGCCGGGACAGGGGCGAACACAGATACGCAGTATTTT. Translation: CASSLAGTGANTDTQYF.

V usage is TRBV28 and J usage is TRBJ2-1, with TRBD2 matching 9 bases. Germline V lookup: CDR1 MDHEN, CDR2 SYDVKM. V lost 10 bases to trimming and J lost 7 bases; unmatched junction nucleotides: 8. The CDR3 loop spans 13 amino acids. The CDR3 protein is CATLGGGGNEQFF. The CDR3 DNA follows: TGTGCCACCTTGGGCGGGGGGGGAAATGAGCAGTTCTTC.

This chain connects TRBV12-5 to TRBJ2-5; D is perhaps TRBD2 (5 bases). The V gene's germline CDR1 is LGHNT and CDR2 FRNRAP. The CDR3 spans 17 residues. Trimming shortened V by 4 bases and J by 2 bases, and 20 bases separated the two germline ends. The CDR3 spells CASGSPRTSYPQETQYF. Written as DNA, the CDR3 is TGTGCTAGTGGTTCCCCCCGGACTTCGTACCCTCAAGAGACCCAGTACTTC.

The V call is TRBV5-1, the J call TRBJ2-7, with 8 nucleotides matching TRBD1. J gave up 2 bases and V 0 bases, and 1 base lay outside the gene matches. The CDR3 has 14 residues. Per the germline V gene, CDR1 is SGHRS and CDR2 is YFSETQ. CDR3 sequence reads: CASSLEQGAYEQYF. CDR3 DNA: TGCGCCAGCAGCTTGGAACAGGGGGCCTACGAGCAGTACTTC. Together with reference TRBV5-1 and TRBJ2-7, the CDR3 gives the full variable domain: KAGVTQTPRYLIKTRGQQVTLSCSPISGHRSVSWYQQTPGQGLQFLFEYFSETQRNKGNFPGRFSGRQFSNSRSEMNVSTLELGDSALYLCASSLEQGAYEQYFGPGTRLTVT.

V gene TRBV5-1 combines with J gene TRBJ1-4; 7 bases fit TRBD1. The CDR3 extends over 16 amino acids. Germline loops: CDR1 SGHRS, CDR2 YFSETQ. With 0 bases clipped from V and 9 bases from J, the junction kept 11 bases outside the gene matches. CDR3 region: CASSLAGQGGWQKLFF. The DNA of the CDR3 is TGCGCCAGCAGCTTGGCCGGGCAGGGGGGATGGCAAAAACTGTTTTTT.

V is TRBV6-5 and J is TRBJ2-7; 7 bases match TRBD1. The V and J ends lost 5 bases and 3 bases, in that order; junction bases with no gene match: 7. The CDR3 contains 14 residues. Germline loops: CDR1 MNHEY, CDR2 SVGAGI. The CDR3 DNA is TGTGCCAGCAGTCCGCCGGGACAGAGCTACGAGCAGTACTTC. As protein: CASSPPGQSYEQYF.

V and J are TRBV28 and TRBJ1-3; D possibly corresponds to TRBD1 (6 bases). Germline values: CDR1 MDHEN, CDR2 SYDVKM. The CDR3 totals 14 residues. The V end was cut by 9 bases, the J end by 1 base, with 13 bases between. CDR3 sequence reads: CASLKQGSGNTIYF. CDR3 in DNA: TGTGCCAGTCTCAAACAGGGTTCTGGAAACACCATATATTTT.

The chain has TRBV24-1 and TRBJ1-5; unclear D gene. Trimming took 4 bases from V and 11 from J, leaving 17 bases between them. Per the germline V gene, CDR1 is KGHDR and CDR2 is SFDVKD. There are 14 residues in the CDR3. In nucleotides, the CDR3 is TGTGCCACCAGTGACACCGGTCAAGATGGTACCCAGCATTTT. Translation: CATSDTGQDGTQHF.

V and J are TRBV4-3 and TRBJ2-1, with 9 bases matching TRBD2. The J segment lost 5 bases and the V segment lost 2 bases, leaving 19 bases of the junction unmatched. This CDR3 is built from 20 residues. Germline assignment: CDR1 LGHNA and CDR2 YSLEER. CDR3 loop: CASSQRQAGGSGKQNNEQFF. The CDR3 DNA reads TGCGCCAGCAGCCAAAGACAAGCGGGGGGCAGTGGAAAACAGAACAATGAGCAGTTCTTC.

This chain connects TRBV18 to TRBJ2-7; 7 bases align to TRBD1. This CDR3 is built from 13 residues. After removal of 6 bases from V and 1 base from J, the junction contained 3 bases not matched to a gene. Per germline, CDR1 KGHSH and CDR2 LQKENI. CDR3 nucleotide sequence: TGTGCCAGCTCCTGGGGACAGTCCTACGAGCAGTACTTC. It codes for CASSWGQSYEQYF.